Detailed here is one T cell receptor beta chain. This clonotype was counted ten times or more. It lacks a known antigen. Base qualities are not at hand, and no much larger clone is one base apart. The data are from a study of human T cells and chemical hapten exposure (dated by TCRdb to the early 2020s). Concerning the study at large: Libraries were pooled for sequencing, and per-sample TCR yields varied mainly because of small differences in library volumes within the pool. Peripheral blood TCR repertoire changes were tracked in vivo in alopecia patients during primary and secondary sensitization to the hapten diphenylcyclopropenone (DPC). Both TCR alpha and TCR beta chains were sequenced from each blood RNA sample. Study-wide conclusions, independent of this receptor: No change with DPC sensitization was found in the number of TCRs above 1 in 1000 frequency, and no evidence of global repertoire structure alterations was found. Repeated subsampling changed both the strength of the expansion versus patch-test correlation and the threshold at which that correlation became significant.

V is shortened by 4 bases, J by 2 bases, and the region joining them spans 8 bases. Based on the germline V gene (reference sequence), the CDR1 and CDR2 sequences are SEHNR and FQNEAQ. The CDR3 has 14 amino acids, counting the end cysteine and phenylalanine. The DNA shown is the 42-base CDR3, in frame from base 1. In light of the paper, this sample's time point label describes: healthy volunteer bleed at 6 weeks. Total RNA was isolated from unfractionated whole blood collected in Tempus Blood RNA tubes. A handful of healthy volunteers were used as TCR sequencing controls and were bled at day 0, 2 weeks and 6 weeks. Library prep was done by RACE. Sequencing instrument: NextSeq 500. Library preparation attached unique molecular identifiers to individual cDNA molecules for quantitative, reproducible TCR counting. Turning to the authors' computational methods: Samples had a median of about 96,000 TCRs, with a range from about 23,224 to 750,000. V, J and CDR3 annotation of the TCR reads was carried out using the Decombinator software suite. To make PS versus PT1 abundance plots, every sample was subsampled to the same number of TCRs (28,000). TCRs were defined as expanded if absent before sensitization and observed at least eight times at the 2-week time point. The public reads were reanalyzed by TCRdb: fastp trimming at Q25, MiXCR alignment, in-frame beta chains only. Duplicate CDR3 protein sequences are folded into a single record with the most common DNA and genes. These V and J calls are TCRdb output, not the study's own analysis. In all, the sample holds 65,000 or so distinct CDR3 sequences, and approximately 6.5% of those were seen once. The leading ten clones occupy about 3.4% of the sample.

Specimen: whole blood. The sequence derives from a female donor in good health. Some clones in this sample may be carry-over from other donors' samples. The chain is assembled from TRBV7-9 and TRBJ2-2; no D segment can be confidently identified. The DNA sequence reads TGTGCCAGCAGCTCAATTGTCAACACCGGGGAGCTGTTTTTT. The resulting protein is CASSSIVNTGELFF.